The clone carrying this TCR beta chain was detected once. These data originate in a study of blood T cell repertoires in COVID-19. For the study at large: Sample material is recorded as cDNA or gDNA derived from T cells, B-cell-depleted T cells, or PBMCs.

Per germline, CDR1 KGHSH and CDR2 LQKENI. Trimming took 3 bases from V and 2 from J, leaving 10 bases between them. CDR3 size: 14 residues. Everyone who took part was 18 to 89 years old, and they came from 20 to 25 US areas. Profiling relied on immunoSEQ multiplex PCR, and the TCRdb table lists in-frame clones only, not all of them. Of around 200,000 clones listed, 86% are singletons. The sequencing sample was made of PBMCs or T cells enriched from blood (not recorded which). This TCR came from a woman between 40 and 55 years old with acute COVID-19. The V call is TRBV18, the J call TRBJ1-2, with a possible D match to TRBD1 (5 bases). CDR3: CASSPLDNNYGYTF. The CDR3, as DNA: TGTGCCAGCTCACCCCTGGACAACAACTATGGCTACACCTTC.